The rows below give T cell receptor beta chains drawn from one sample of a study of T cell changes during pregnancy in multiple sclerosis. The method was immunoSEQ multiplex PCR; TCRdb's version includes in-frame clones alone and lacks a portion of them. The data contain tens of thousands of clones, about 90% of them singletons. The sample in question was CD4+ T cells from peripheral blood mononuclear cells, obtained in the third trimester of pregnancy. These receptors all come from a female donor with multiple sclerosis, enrolled in a pregnancy study. CDR3s include the opening cysteine and the closing phenylalanine or tryptophan. Each record gives: D gene, J gene, V gene, CDR3 protein. D genes are given only for firm matches.

-,TRBJ2-7,TRBV7-9,CASSPDGGPYEQYF
-,TRBJ1-5,TRBV6-6,CASSSTGYNQPQHF
-,TRBJ2-7,TRBV6-6,CASSYSNRDEQYF
-,TRBJ2-7,TRBV7-2,CASSLSWGVYEQYF
TRBD2,TRBJ2-7,TRBV4-1,CASSQGGRGRSYEQYF
TRBD2,TRBJ2-3,TRBV5-1,CASSLGLAAPTDTQYF
-,TRBJ2-1,TRBV7-9,CASSGRLYSYNEQFF
TRBD2,TRBJ2-1,TRBV6-4,CASSIPSGGYNEQFF
TRBD1,TRBJ2-7,TRBV6-1,CASRGRGTEQYF
TRBD1,TRBJ1-4,TRBV28,CASSSGQGYEKLFF
TRBD1,TRBJ2-2,TRBV2,CASSARGQGGELFF
TRBD2,TRBJ2-1,TRBV19,CASSPLAGVYNEQFF
TRBD2,TRBJ2-7,TRBV5-4,CASSPSRGGSYEQYF
TRBD1,TRBJ2-3,TRBV4-1,CASSQDLETGDDTQYF
TRBD1,TRBJ1-1,TRBV11-2,CASGTGEYTEAFF
-,TRBJ2-5,TRBV19,CASSIAAPGAIGRKETQYF
-,TRBJ2-7,TRBV2,CASRMLQDEQYF
-,TRBJ2-7,TRBV10-1,CASSDGTNYEQYF
-,TRBJ1-3,TRBV18,CASSPNSYSGNTIYF
-,TRBJ2-2,TRBV6-4,CASSVGLAPTGELFF
TRBD2,TRBJ2-5,TRBV29-1,CSVEREGWKTQYF
-,TRBJ2-2,TRBV7-2,CASSLIAANTGELFF
-,TRBJ2-7,TRBV2,CASSRQLYEQYF
TRBD2,TRBJ2-3,TRBV4-1,CASSQAPSGNTDTQYF
TRBD2,TRBJ2-1,TRBV10-1,CATQTSGSYNEQFF
TRBD1,TRBJ1-1,TRBV10-3,CAISDTGTGAFF
TRBD1,TRBJ2-2,TRBV6-1,CASSAPGTGNTGELFF
TRBD1,TRBJ2-7,TRBV6-5,CASRTGTDRYEQYF
-,TRBJ1-5,TRBV1,CTSSQIERGSNQPQHF
-,TRBJ1-5,TRBV2,CASGRAGGDQPQHF
TRBD1,TRBJ2-7,TRBV30,CASSPGQGASEQYF
-,TRBJ1-3,TRBV6-1,CASSAGNSENTIYF
-,TRBJ1-1,TRBV7-9,CASSLDMNTEAFF
-,TRBJ2-5,TRBV11-2,CASSLGRRAETQYF
-,TRBJ2-6,TRBV6-6,CASSYSSGGANVLTF
-,TRBJ2-7,TRBV2,CASSERRGSYEQYF
TRBD1,TRBJ2-5,TRBV5-1,CASSRTGRTETQYF
-,TRBJ1-2,TRBV16,CASSRDRRGYTF
TRBD2,TRBJ2-7,TRBV7-2,CASSFGLAGGYEQYF
-,TRBJ1-1,TRBV6-5,CASRQRQNTEAFF
-,TRBJ1-4,TRBV2,CASSKVRADEKLFF
TRBD1,TRBJ1-4,TRBV6-6,CASSTWTGGHEKLFF
-,TRBJ2-1,TRBV18,CASSPLQGYNEQFF
TRBD1,TRBJ1-1,TRBV18,CASSPSEAGGFAEAFF
-,TRBJ1-1,TRBV21-1,CASSKKGPRVWNTEAFF
-,TRBJ1-2,TRBV4-2,CASSQVTGGPNYGYTF
-,TRBJ2-3,TRBV6-5,CASSYSARRGSDTQYF
TRBD2,TRBJ2-1,TRBV7-8,CASSRREYNNEQFF
TRBD1,TRBJ1-2,TRBV28,CASRSSGGPGGYTF
TRBD2,TRBJ2-3,TRBV11-2,CASSFRLALDTQYF
TRBD2,TRBJ2-3,TRBV5-4,CASSQGLATTTDTQYF
TRBD1,TRBJ1-2,TRBV18,CASSPEGQGTPYGYTF
-,TRBJ2-6,TRBV12-5,CASGLVVAPSSGANVLTF
TRBD2,TRBJ2-5,TRBV10-3,CAIRGLSQETQYF
TRBD2,TRBJ2-2,TRBV2,CASSEGGRTRAELFF
-,TRBJ1-1,TRBV4-1,CASSQDEEVNTEAFF
-,TRBJ1-1,TRBV19,CASNSGISEAFF